The 13 T cell receptor beta chains reported below all come from one sample, sequenced in a study of blood T cells in healthy people across ages. A second PCR of roughly 7 to 11 cycles used a sample-barcoded 5' primer and a J-beta primer mix. One entry per CDR3 protein results from TCRdb running MiXCR on the 5' RACE reads. The repertoire holds 1,800,000 or so distinct CDR3 sequences, with approximately 39% as singletons. The sample consisted of blood. Receptors originate from a human donor in good health.

The count of this clonotype is one. This chain uses TRBV7-2 with TRBJ2-5; D is possibly TRBD2 (5 bases). The germline V gene encodes CDR1 SGHTA and CDR2 FQGNSA. This CDR3 spans 14 amino acids. The V and J ends lost 3 bases and 5 bases respectively, with 13 bases between them. Here the CDR3 reads CASSFLGSLETQYF. CDR3 coding DNA: TGTGCCAGCAGCTTCCTAGGGAGTCTGGAGACCCAGTACTTC.

The chain joins TRBV7-2 to TRBJ2-1, with 9 bases identical to TRBD2. The trim removed 6 bases at V and 4 bases at J, leaving 7 bases unmatched. This CDR3 is built from 15 residues. The germline V gene encodes CDR1 SGHTA and CDR2 FQGNSA. The CDR3 DNA reads TGTGCCAGCAGGCCTCTAGCGGGGTTATACAATGAGCAGTTCTTC. Translating it yields CASRPLAGLYNEQFF.

The rearrangement links TRBV14 to TRBJ2-1; D not resolved. The germline V gene has CDR1 SGHDN and CDR2 FVKESK. The CDR3 is 15 amino acids. The germline V and J ends were trimmed by 0 bases and 6 bases, with 12 bases remaining between them. The CDR3 reads CASSQDLVSRNEQFF. CDR3 nucleotides: TGTGCCAGCAGCCAAGATTTGGTCAGTCGCAATGAGCAGTTCTTC.

Remarks on this clonotype: This sequence may be a read error, since a much larger clone differs from it by one base. This rearrangement joins TRBV7-7 to TRBJ2-3, with D possibly being TRBD2 (5 bases). There are 13 residues in the CDR3. From germline, CDR1 is SSHAT and CDR2 FNYEAQ (reference sequence). The CDR3 DNA reads as TGTACCAGCAGCACGTCCTCGGGGTATACGCAGTATTTT. Amino acids: CTSSTSSGYTQYF. The full variable domain, rest sourced from reference TRBV7-7 and TRBJ2-3, is GAGVSQSPRYKVTKRGQDVTLRCDPISSHATLYWYQQALGQGPEFLTYFNYEAQPDKSGLPSDRFSAERPEGSISTLTIQRTEQRDSAMYRCTSSTSSGYTQYFGPGTRLTVL.

The chain recombines TRBV9 with TRBJ1-1, with D unresolved. Trimming left V 2 bases short and J 3 bases short, with 11 bases between. The CDR3 runs to 14 residues. Germline V gene data show CDR1 as SGDLS and CDR2 as YYNGEE. CDR3 coding DNA: TGTGCCAGCAGCGTGGAGGGATTGCACACTGAAGCTTTCTTT. It specifies CASSVEGLHTEAFF.

This clonotype was seen only once. The J gene is TRBJ1-2, the V gene TRBV7-9, with D tentatively TRBD1 (5 bases). The CDR3 is made up of 11 amino acids. Germline loops: CDR1 SEHNR, CDR2 FQNEAQ (reference sequence). V dropped 7 bases and J dropped 8 bases, with 11 bases sitting between them. The DNA for the CDR3 is TGTGCCAGCAAGACAGCGGAGGGCTACACCTTC. Protein: CASKTAEGYTF.

The chain recombines TRBV14 with TRBJ2-1, with D hard to call. The V and J ends lost 4 bases and 5 bases respectively, with 12 bases between them. Germline values: CDR1 SGHDN, CDR2 FVKESK. CDR3 length equals 14 residues. CDR3 coding DNA: TGTGCCAGCAGCCTCGATTTCACCGACAATGAGCAGTTCTTC. Protein sequence: CASSLDFTDNEQFF.

J is TRBJ1-5 and V is TRBV7-6; 8 nucleotides align to TRBD1. The V gene end was trimmed by 4 bases and the J gene end by 10 bases; junction bases not matched to a gene: 3. CDR1 and CDR2 from the germline V gene are SGHVS and FNYEAQ. The CDR3 covers 12 residues. CDR3 region: CASSSDRGPQHF. The DNA for the CDR3 is TGTGCCAGCAGCTCAGACAGGGGCCCCCAGCATTTT. The whole variable domain, remainder taken from reference TRBV7-6 and TRBJ1-5, is GAGVSQSPRYKVTKRGQDVALRCDPISGHVSLYWYRQALGQGPEFLTYFNYEAQQDKSGLPNDRFSAERPEGSISTLTIQRTEQRDSAMYRCASSSDRGPQHFGDGTRLSIL.

The chain combines TRBV20-1 with TRBJ1-5; D gene uncertain. Trimming removed 6 bases at V and 0 bases at J, with 9 bases between. The CDR3 extends over 13 amino acids. Germline V gene data show CDR1 as DFQATT and CDR2 as SNEGSKA (reference sequence). Written as DNA, the CDR3 is TGCAGTGCCGCAAGGGATAGCAATCAGCCCCAGCATTTT. It translates to CSAARDSNQPQHF.

This chain joins TRBV7-9 and TRBJ2-3; D is uncertain. The germline V and J ends were trimmed by 5 bases and 2 bases, with 17 bases remaining between them. The CDR3 consists of 16 residues. Germline V lookup: CDR1 SEHNR, CDR2 FQNEAQ (reference sequence). The CDR3 sequence is CASSPTRRAFTDTQYF. CDR3 DNA: TGTGCCAGCAGCCCTACGCGACGAGCCTTCACAGATACGCAGTATTTT.

The genes are TRBV7-2 and TRBJ1-2; D not resolved. Between the trimmed V and J ends, which lost 1 base and 8 bases, there was a span of 11 bases. The CDR3 loop spans 13 amino acids. In germline, CDR1 is SGHTA, CDR2 FQGNSA. The CDR3 DNA reads as TGTGCCAGCAGCTTAGATCAGCGGTTCGGCTACACCTTC. It yields the protein CASSLDQRFGYTF.

This clonotype has a handful of counts. The chain recombines TRBV6-2 or TRBV6-3 with TRBJ2-3, with D tentatively TRBD2 (5 bases). CDR3 length: 14 amino acids. Germline assignment: CDR1 MNHEY and CDR2 SVGEGT. The germline V and J ends were trimmed by 8 bases and 2 bases, with 14 bases remaining between them. The CDR3 protein is CASGRSGYTDTQYF. DNA for the CDR3: TGTGCCAGCGGACGATCGGGGTACACAGATACGCAGTATTTT.

In its sample, this clonotype was seen a few times. The genes are TRBV7-2 and TRBJ1-1; possible D gene TRBD1, 5 bases. In germline, CDR1 is SGHTA, CDR2 FQGNSA. V gave up 4 bases and J gave up 3 bases, with 15 bases separating them. The CDR3 length is 15 residues. The CDR3 sequence is CASSSQGGGYTEAFF. For the CDR3, the DNA is TGTGCCAGCAGCTCCCAGGGTGGAGGCTACACTGAAGCTTTCTTT.